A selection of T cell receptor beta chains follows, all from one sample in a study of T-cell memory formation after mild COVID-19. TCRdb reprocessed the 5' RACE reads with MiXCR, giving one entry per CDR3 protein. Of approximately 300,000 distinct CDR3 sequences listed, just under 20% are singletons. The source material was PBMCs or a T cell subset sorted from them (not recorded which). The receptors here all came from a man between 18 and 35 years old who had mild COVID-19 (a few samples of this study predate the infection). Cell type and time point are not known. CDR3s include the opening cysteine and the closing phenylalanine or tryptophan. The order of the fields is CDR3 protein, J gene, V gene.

CASSFEGGNTIYF | TRBJ1-3 | TRBV7-9
CASSSDREDTGELFF | TRBJ2-2 | TRBV5-6
CSARGDRGSTEAFF | TRBJ1-1 | TRBV20-1
CASSWSTPSGANVLTF | TRBJ2-6 | TRBV28
CSAVGYQGGKLFF | TRBJ1-4 | TRBV20-1
CASANTGPGANVLTF | TRBJ2-6 | TRBV5-5
CATSDSPLYSSYNEQFF | TRBJ2-1 | TRBV24-1
CASRQGVMNTEAFF | TRBJ1-1 | TRBV12-3/TRBV12-4
CASSSLGAGGGTQYF | TRBJ2-5 | TRBV4-1
CASSSGTGGGRTQYF | TRBJ2-3 | TRBV5-1
CASSFRQGVWYGEQFF | TRBJ2-1 | TRBV7-9
CASSQAGASEQYF | TRBJ2-7 | TRBV7-9
CSVEEDRGGYTF | TRBJ1-2 | TRBV29-1
CASSQGGGINTGELFF | TRBJ2-2 | TRBV5-4
CARSETPETEAFF | TRBJ1-1 | TRBV7-6
CASHSGTSTDTQYF | TRBJ2-3 | TRBV5-1
CASSPDVGGYTF | TRBJ1-2 | TRBV7-9
CASSLVIRTGELFF | TRBJ2-2 | TRBV7-6
CASSLDAYTEAFF | TRBJ1-1 | TRBV7-2
CASSTDRGANEQFF | TRBJ2-1 | TRBV7-9
CASKTGQGHQPQHF | TRBJ1-5 | TRBV2
CSAGGAGGGETQYF | TRBJ2-5 | TRBV20-1
CASSEGGVVVFDIQYF | TRBJ2-4 | TRBV5-4
CAISELRAGPELGNQPQHF | TRBJ1-5 | TRBV10-3
CASSPLSLNQPQHF | TRBJ1-5 | TRBV5-1
CATRDSTSGNTIYF | TRBJ1-3 | TRBV5-1
CASSFWSNEKLFF | TRBJ1-4 | TRBV12-3/TRBV12-4
CASSSDWGNTIYF | TRBJ1-3 | TRBV7-6
CAISESFDTDTQYF | TRBJ2-3 | TRBV10-3
CASSGPGQYEKLFF | TRBJ1-4 | TRBV11-2
CASSLTLNEQFF | TRBJ2-1 | TRBV14
CASSLTSGGDYEQYF | TRBJ2-7 | TRBV7-3
CASSSRGDQPQHF | TRBJ1-5 | TRBV7-2
CASSPWVGANSGNTIYF | TRBJ1-3 | TRBV7-9
CASSRATNTGELFF | TRBJ2-2 | TRBV5-1
CASSSGANTEAFF | TRBJ1-1 | TRBV7-2
CASSQPGTGGKNTEAFF | TRBJ1-1 | TRBV7-9
CASSLKTGGDEQFF | TRBJ2-1 | TRBV5-4
CASSHPQGAGTDTQYF | TRBJ2-3 | TRBV3-1
CATSEPGTGVQETQYF | TRBJ2-5 | TRBV24-1
CASSYNTAPGRTIYF | TRBJ1-3 | TRBV6-5
CASSQAGGPAKNIQYF | TRBJ2-4 | TRBV4-1
CASSEGTSHTDTQYF | TRBJ2-3 | TRBV6-1
CATPGVTYGYTF | TRBJ1-2 | TRBV28
CASSDEGLVFDTQYF | TRBJ2-3 | TRBV6-2/TRBV6-3
CASSYQAGSETQYF | TRBJ2-5 | TRBV3-1
CASSTSGGAGTQYF | TRBJ2-5 | TRBV11-2
CASSATTYNEQFF | TRBJ2-1 | TRBV6-6
CASSQDANLGSYNSPLHF | TRBJ1-6 | TRBV4-3
CASSSRRSPLRSYGYTF | TRBJ1-2 | TRBV5-1
CASSVLGGSTDTQYF | TRBJ2-3 | TRBV9
CASSLDSRAVSYEQYF | TRBJ2-7 | TRBV7-9
CASSQEGDKRTTGELFF | TRBJ2-2 | TRBV4-2
CASTTSQAGANVLTF | TRBJ2-6 | TRBV28
CASSWGVAGQETQYF | TRBJ2-5 | TRBV12-3/TRBV12-4
CATEYTGGQVNQPQHF | TRBJ1-5 | TRBV24-1
CASSAWGAGGQETQYF | TRBJ2-5 | TRBV9
CASSLDRGVAEAFF | TRBJ1-1 | TRBV7-2
CASSDTGDSSYEQYF | TRBJ2-7 | TRBV6-1